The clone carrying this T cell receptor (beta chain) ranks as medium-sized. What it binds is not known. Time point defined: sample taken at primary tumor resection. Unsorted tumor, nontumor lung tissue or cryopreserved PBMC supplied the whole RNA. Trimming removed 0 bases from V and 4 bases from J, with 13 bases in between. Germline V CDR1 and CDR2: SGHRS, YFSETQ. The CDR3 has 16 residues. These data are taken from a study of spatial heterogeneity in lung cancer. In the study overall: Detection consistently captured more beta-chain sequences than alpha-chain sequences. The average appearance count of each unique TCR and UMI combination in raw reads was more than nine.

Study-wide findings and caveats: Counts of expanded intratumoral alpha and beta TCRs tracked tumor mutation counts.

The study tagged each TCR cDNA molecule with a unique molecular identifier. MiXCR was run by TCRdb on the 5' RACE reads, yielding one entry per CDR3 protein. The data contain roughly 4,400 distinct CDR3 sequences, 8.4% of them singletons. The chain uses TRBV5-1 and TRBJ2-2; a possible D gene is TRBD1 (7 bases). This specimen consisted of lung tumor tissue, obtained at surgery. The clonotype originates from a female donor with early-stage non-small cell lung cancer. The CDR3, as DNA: TGCGCCAGCAGCTTGGGTCCAGGGGGGCCCACCGGGGAGCTGTTTTTT. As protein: CASSLGPGGPTGELFF.